The source of this TCR beta chain is a study of breast tumors, draining lymph nodes, adjacent tissues. Samples came from axillary lymph nodes draining the breast cancer. Broader study findings: The lymph node origin of tumor T cells was framed as consistent with a hypothesis, not demonstrated. Findings are consistent with lymph node origin and intratumoral expansion of most tumor T cells. Tumors had less TCR diversity than lymph nodes, more than nontumor tissue. Luminal-like breast cancer showed significantly greater tumor-nontumor repertoire similarity than basal-like breast cancer did.

TCRdb ran MiXCR on the multiplex PCR reads and lists one entry per CDR3 protein. Among about 140,000 distinct CDR3 sequences listed, 32% were seen once. As to this clonotype: As yet, its antigen is unknown. A single base separates this from a much larger clone, so it may be a read error.

Sequencing was performed on axillary lymph node tissue. This TCR was recovered from a female donor with breast cancer. Some clones in this sample may be carry-over from other donors' samples.

The chain's CDR3 is CASSFGRGDQETQYF. For the CDR3, the DNA is TGCGCCAGCAGCTTCGGGCGGGGCGACCAAGAGACCCAGTACTTC. The rearrangement joins TRBV5-1 to TRBJ2-5; possibly TRBD2 for D (6 bases). V shed 2 bases and J shed 0 bases, with 11 bases lying between them. This CDR3 is built from 15 residues. Per germline, CDR1 SGHRS and CDR2 YFSETQ.